These 31 T cell receptor beta chains were all obtained from the same sample, sequenced in a study of blood T cell repertoires in COVID-19. Repertoires were generated with immunoSEQ multiplex PCR, while TCRdb's copy carries only in-frame clones and drops some. The sample has 68,000 or so clones; about 88% are singletons. Sequenced sample: peripheral blood. The receptors come from a man in his 70s with active or convalescent COVID-19.

The chain couples TRBV14 to TRBJ1-5, with TRBD1 identical over 7 bases. The CDR3 has 19 residues. Germline V gene data show CDR1 as SGHDN and CDR2 as FVKESK. With V trimmed by 0 bases and J by 9 bases, 20 bases remained unmatched. The CDR3 DNA is TGTGCCAGCAGCCAAGATTCTACAGTACAGGGGAAAATAGATCGGCCCCAGCATTTT. Translating gives CASSQDSTVQGKIDRPQHF. The complete variable domain, with remaining parts taken from reference TRBV14 and TRBJ1-5, reads EAGVTQFPSHSVIEKGQTVTLRCDPISGHDNLYWYRRVMGKEIKFLLHFVKESKQDESGMPNNRFLAERTGGTYSTLKVQPAELEDSGVYFCASSQDSTVQGKIDRPQHFGDGTRLSIL.

CDR3 protein: CASSPGVTEKLFF. The CDR3 DNA sequence: TGTGCCAGCAGCCCGGGGGTCACTGAAAAACTGTTTTTT. V and J are TRBV4-2 and TRBJ1-4, with D possibly matching TRBD1 (5 bases). The V end was cut by 4 bases, the J end by 7 bases, with 10 bases between. Germline V gives CDR1 LGHNA, CDR2 YNFKEQ. CDR3 length equals 13 residues.

V gene TRBV6-5 combines with J gene TRBJ2-7; 7 bases match TRBD1. V was pared by 6 bases and J by 3 bases, with 5 bases of the junction left unmatched. Per the germline V gene, CDR1 is MNHEY and CDR2 is SVGAGI. The CDR3 extends over 13 amino acids. The CDR3 spells CASSPGTVYEQYF. In nucleotides, the CDR3 is TGTGCCAGCAGCCCCGGGACAGTCTACGAGCAGTACTTC.

This clone was recorded once. This rearrangement joins TRBV29-1 to TRBJ2-2; 7 nucleotides match TRBD1. V was clipped by 2 bases and J by 4 bases; unmatched bases: 4. Germline V gene lookup returns CDR1 SQVTM and CDR2 ANQGSEA. This CDR3 is 14 amino acids long. The CDR3 here is CSVERGQGTGELFF. CDR3 sequence (DNA): TGCAGCGTTGAAAGGGGGCAGGGCACCGGGGAGCTGTTTTTT.

V usage is TRBV6-5 and J usage is TRBJ2-7; TRBD2 aligns across 10 bases. The CDR3 has 14 residues. Trimming removed 5 bases from V and 3 bases from J; junction bases left unmatched: 4. Germline CDR1 is MNHEY and CDR2 is SVGAGI. The CDR3, as DNA: TGTGCCAGCAGTCCGAGGACTAGCGGCTACGAGCAGTACTTC. It encodes CASSPRTSGYEQYF.

The genes are TRBV6-6 and TRBJ2-7, with TRBD2 identical over 11 bases. Losses at the gene ends were 4 bases for V and 3 bases for J; bases not matched to a gene: 2. Germline loops: CDR1 MNHNY, CDR2 SVGAGI (reference sequence). The length of the CDR3 is 14 residues. The CDR3 is CASSFGTSGYEQYF. The CDR3 bases are TGTGCCAGCAGTTTCGGGACTAGCGGCTACGAGCAGTACTTC.

This chain links TRBV24-1 with TRBJ2-3; no definite D call. Trimming pared 4 bases from V and 0 bases from J, leaving 7 bases between. This CDR3 has 14 residues. Germline V CDR1 and CDR2: KGHDR, SFDVKD. CDR3: CATSEELSTDTQYF. The CDR3 DNA is TGTGCCACCAGTGAAGAACTGAGCACAGATACGCAGTATTTT.

This chain joins TRBV30 and TRBJ1-1; the match to TRBD1 covers 12 bases. The CDR3 length is 20 residues. CDR1 GTSNPN and CDR2 SVGIG come from the germline V gene (reference sequence). V lost 2 bases, J lost 1 base, and 17 bases stayed unmatched. The CDR3: CAWSRGLWDRGRDGNTEAFF. Here the CDR3 DNA reads TGTGCCTGGAGTCGGGGACTATGGGACAGGGGGCGGGATGGGAACACTGAAGCTTTCTTT.

This chain connects TRBV7-2 to TRBJ2-1; the match to TRBD2 covers 9 bases. Looked up from germline, CDR1 is SGHTA and CDR2 is FQGNSA. This CDR3 comprises 17 residues. The V and J ends lost 8 bases and 7 bases, in that order; junction bases with no gene match: 18. The CDR3 reads CASPQWASGNIMNEQFF. CDR3 nucleotide sequence: TGTGCCAGCCCCCAATGGGCTAGCGGGAACATTATGAATGAGCAGTTCTTC.

The rearrangement joins TRBV10-3 to TRBJ1-3; possible D gene TRBD1, 5 bases. The V and J ends lost 3 bases and 8 bases respectively, with 14 bases between them. This CDR3 contains 14 residues. Germline CDR1 is ENHRY and CDR2 is SYGVKD. Here the CDR3 DNA reads TGTGCCATCAGTGATCAGGGACGGGAGGACACCATATATTTT. This encodes CAISDQGREDTIYF.

The V gene is TRBV7-6, the J gene TRBJ2-6; D possibly corresponds to TRBD1 (5 bases). The CDR3 spans 17 residues. Germline lookup yields CDR1 SGHVS and CDR2 FNYEAQ. V was trimmed by 5 bases and J by 0 bases, leaving 14 bases between them. This chain's CDR3 is CASSPGFGPSGANVLTF. CDR3 bases: TGTGCCAGCAGCCCAGGGTTCGGTCCCTCTGGGGCCAACGTCCTGACTTTC.

The chain recombines TRBV3-1 (or the pseudogene TRBV3-2) with TRBJ2-3, with D possibly being TRBD2 (6 bases). Germline CDR1 reads LGHDT; CDR2 reads YNNKEL (reference sequence). This CDR3 contains 15 residues. V lost 1 base, J lost 0 bases, and 8 bases lay in between. In DNA form, the CDR3 reads TGTGCCAGCAGCCAAGTAGCGGAAAGCACAGATACGCAGTATTTT. It specifies CASSQVAESTDTQYF.

V usage is TRBV11-2 and J usage is TRBJ1-1, with 8 nucleotides matching TRBD1. Unmatched junction bases numbered 6, after V lost 5 bases and J lost 1 base. CDR3 length: 15 amino acids. Germline V CDR1 and CDR2: SGHAT, FQNNGV. This CDR3 reads CASSARQGRNTEAFF. The DNA for the CDR3 is TGTGCCAGCAGCGCTCGACAGGGGCGGAACACTGAAGCTTTCTTT. The whole variable domain, remainder taken from reference TRBV11-2 and TRBJ1-1, is EAGVAQSPRYKIIEKRQSVAFWCNPISGHATLYWYQQILGQGPKLLIQFQNNGVVDDSQLPKDRFSAERLKGVDSTLKIQPAKLEDSAVYLCASSARQGRNTEAFFGQGTRLTVV.

V gene TRBV12-5 combines with J gene TRBJ1-3; 7 bases are a match to TRBD1. J was trimmed by 4 bases and V by 5 bases; bases with no gene match: 5. CDR3 size: 14 residues. Germline loops: CDR1 LGHNT, CDR2 FRNRAP. DNA for the CDR3: TGTGCTAGTGGTCGCCGGGACAGAGGAAACACCATATATTTT. As protein: CASGRRDRGNTIYF.

The chain combines TRBV10-1 with TRBJ2-3, with D possibly matching TRBD2 (6 bases). V was clipped by 3 bases and J by 2 bases, with 12 bases between them. Germline loops: CDR1 WNHNN, CDR2 SYGVQD (reference sequence). This CDR3 contains 15 residues. The CDR3 here is CASSEVAGNTDTQYF. The CDR3 DNA reads TGCGCCAGCAGTGAAGTCGCGGGGAACACAGATACGCAGTATTTT.

The chain employs TRBV6-5 and TRBJ1-1; TRBD1 matches at 9 bases. The CDR3 is 13 residues long. The germline gives CDR1 MNHEY, CDR2 SVGAGI. After removal of 8 bases from V and 4 bases from J, the junction contained 5 bases not matched to a gene. The chain's CDR3 is CASLTGGATEAFF. The CDR3 nucleotides read TGTGCCAGCTTGACAGGGGGAGCCACTGAAGCTTTCTTT.

The chain couples TRBV19 to TRBJ1-1; 7 nucleotides match TRBD1. The CDR3 is made up of 14 amino acids. CDR1 is LNHDA and CDR2 is SQIVND in the germline V gene (reference sequence). V lost 6 bases to trimming and J lost 2 bases; unmatched junction nucleotides: 6. The CDR3 DNA reads TGTGCCAGTAGCTCCGACAGGGAAAACACTGAAGCTTTCTTT. It encodes CASSSDRENTEAFF. Complete variable domain (other parts from reference TRBV19 and TRBJ1-1): DGGITQSPKYLFRKEGQNVTLSCEQNLNHDAMYWYRQDPGQGLRLIYYSQIVNDFQKGDIAEGYSVSREKKESFPLTVTSAQKNPTAFYLCASSSDRENTEAFFGQGTRLTVV.

The chain uses TRBV29-1 and TRBJ2-2; 11 bases are shared with TRBD1. J was trimmed by 6 bases and V by 5 bases; bases with no gene match: 2. The CDR3 is 13 amino acids. Germline values: CDR1 SQVTM, CDR2 ANQGSEA. Here the CDR3 DNA reads TGCAGCGTTATGGGACAGGGGGCCGGGGAGCTGTTTTTT. Its protein product is CSVMGQGAGELFF.

Turning to this clone: The junction departs from the called germline gene at one end, perhaps through a read error. The rearrangement links TRBV30 to TRBJ2-1, with 12 positions matching TRBD1. CDR1 and CDR2 from the germline V gene are GTSNPN and SVGIG (reference sequence). CDR3 length: 17 residues. The CDR3, as DNA: TGTGCCTGGAGTGTACCCGGGACAGGGGGCTCCGACAATGAGCAGTTCTTC. It encodes CAWSVPGTGGSDNEQFF.

The rearrangement uses TRBV9 and TRBJ2-7, with D possibly TRBD2 on 5 matching bases. V was pared by 0 bases and J by 4 bases, with 11 bases between. Germline CDR1 reads SGDLS; CDR2 reads YYNGEE. The length of the CDR3 is 14 residues. This CDR3 reads CASSVGMGAYEQYF. CDR3 bases: TGTGCCAGCAGCGTAGGTATGGGAGCTTACGAGCAGTACTTC.

The chain links TRBV18 to TRBJ1-3; weak D call: TRBD1 (6 bases). This CDR3 has 13 residues. Germline-derived CDR1 and CDR2 are KGHSH and LQKENI. V was trimmed by 6 bases and J by 4 bases, leaving 10 bases between them. The CDR3 DNA sequence: TGTGCCAGCTCCGGGGACATCGGAAACACCATATATTTT. Translated: CASSGDIGNTIYF.

The chain employs TRBV6-6 and TRBJ1-5; 7 bases fit TRBD1. There are 15 residues in the CDR3. Germline loops: CDR1 MNHNY, CDR2 SVGAGI (reference sequence). J lost 3 bases, V lost 2 bases, and 4 bases had no gene match. CDR3 residues: CASSYPDRDNQPQHF. CDR3 bases: TGTGCCAGCAGTTACCCTGACAGGGACAATCAGCCCCAGCATTTT.

The CDR3 DNA reads TGTGCCAGCAATTGGACACTCAATAATCAGCCCCAGCATTTT. Residues: CASNWTLNNQPQHF. This rearrangement joins TRBV11-1 to TRBJ1-5, with TRBD1 as a possible D gene (5 bases). Germline loops: CDR1 SGHAT, CDR2 FQDESV (reference sequence). V was cut by 7 bases and J by 4 bases, with 14 bases left in between. CDR3 size: 14 residues. Full variable domain (outside the CDR3, taken from reference TRBV11-1 and TRBJ1-5): EAEVAQSPRYKITEKSQAVAFWCDPISGHATLYWYRQILGQGPELLVQFQDESVVDDSQLPKDRFSAERLKGVDSTLKIQPAELGDSAMYLCASNWTLNNQPQHFGDGTRLSIL.

CDR3: CATRGGGVNQPQHF. The CDR3 DNA reads as TGTGCCACCCGGGGAGGGGGAGTGAATCAGCCCCAGCATTTT. This rearrangement joins TRBV7-9 to TRBJ1-5; TRBD1 is a possible D gene (6 bases). Germline V CDR1 and CDR2: SEHNR, FQNEAQ (reference sequence). This CDR3 is built from 14 residues. V gave up 10 bases and J gave up 4 bases, with 17 bases separating them.

The rearrangement joins TRBV11-2 to TRBJ1-6; TRBD1 might be the D (6 bases). The CDR3 length is 15 residues. Germline CDR1 reads SGHAT; CDR2 reads FQNNGV. V was pared by 1 base and J by 9 bases, with 13 bases between. The CDR3 here is CASSLVAGVGSPLHF. In DNA form, the CDR3 reads TGTGCCAGCAGCTTAGTGGCAGGGGTCGGTTCACCCCTCCACTTT.

This chain uses TRBV18 with TRBJ2-5, with 9 bases aligning to TRBD2. Looked up from germline, CDR1 is KGHSH and CDR2 is LQKENI. The CDR3 has 15 amino acids. After removal of 4 bases from V and 4 bases from J, the junction contained 7 bases not matched to a gene. CDR3 loop: CASSLAGAKGETQYF. The CDR3 DNA follows: TGTGCCAGCTCACTAGCGGGGGCCAAGGGAGAGACCCAGTACTTC.

The chain recombines TRBV19 with TRBJ1-2, with 7 bases identical to TRBD1. CDR3 size: 14 residues. Looked up from germline, CDR1 is LNHDA and CDR2 is SQIVND (reference sequence). The J segment lost 4 bases and the V segment lost 1 base, leaving 3 bases of the junction unmatched. CDR3 region: CASSIADRAYGYTF. DNA for the CDR3: TGTGCCAGTAGTATAGCTGACAGGGCCTATGGCTACACCTTC.

CDR3 sequence reads: CASSSGTVNTGELFF. Written as DNA, the CDR3 is TGTGCCAGCAGCTCCGGGACTGTGAACACCGGGGAGCTGTTTTTT. The V and J genes are TRBV4-2 and TRBJ2-2; D may be TRBD2 (6 bases). Germline CDR1 and CDR2: LGHNA and YNFKEQ. Trimming shortened V by 5 bases and J by 1 base, and 11 bases separated the two germline ends. The CDR3 consists of 15 residues.

In this sample, this clone turned up a few times. The chain joins TRBV5-1 to TRBJ2-7, with D perhaps TRBD2 (5 bases). This CDR3 has 15 residues. CDR1 SGHRS and CDR2 YFSETQ come from the germline V gene. V lost 2 bases and J lost 0, with 12 bases in between. The CDR3 coding sequence is TGCGCCAGCAGCTTAATGGAGCGGACCTCCTACGAGCAGTACTTC. Translated: CASSLMERTSYEQYF.

This clone has a handful of counts. V usage is TRBV6-6 and J usage is TRBJ1-2; D unclear. Germline V CDR1 and CDR2: MNHNY, SVGAGI (reference sequence). Trimming cost V 5 bases and J 8 bases, with 18 bases left between them. The CDR3 runs to 14 residues. The CDR3 reads CASSPPLYGEGYTF. CDR3 coding DNA: TGTGCCAGCAGTCCTCCTCTTTACGGTGAGGGCTACACCTTC.

CDR3 residues: CASSLGGGGNTNTGELFF. In DNA form, the CDR3 reads TGTGCCAGCAGCTTAGGGGGCGGGGGCAATACGAACACCGGGGAGCTGTTTTTT. The V gene is TRBV7-7, the J gene TRBJ2-2; D possibly corresponds to TRBD2 (7 bases). CDR3 length equals 18 residues. With 1 base removed from V and 0 bases from J, the gap between germline ends came to 15 bases. In germline, CDR1 is SSHAT, CDR2 FNYEAQ (reference sequence).